What follows are 3 T cell receptor beta chains derived from one specimen sequenced in a study of persistence of HIV-infected CD4 T cells. Lysates of CMV-infected fibroblasts at approximately 9.6 ug/mL stimulated these cells. CD40L/CD69 double-negative CD45RO-high memory CD4+ T cells were collected. The antigens these receptors bind are not known. Sequencing used immunoSEQ version 4 in survey mode. The table came from immunoSEQ multiplex PCR; TCRdb's copy has only in-frame clones and leaves some out. The sample carries fewer than 40,000 clones, roughly 82% recorded once. The material was CD4+ T cells sorted from PBMCs after approximately 19-hour stimulation, obtained from a patient who received antiretroviral therapy. The receptors derive from an adult woman with HIV who was CMV-seropositive.

This chain uses TRBV19 with TRBJ2-3, with a tentative D call TRBD1 (6 bases). Germline V gene data show CDR1 as LNHDA and CDR2 as SQIVND (reference sequence). CDR3 length equals 13 residues. The ends were cut back, 7 bases at V and 5 bases at J, with 13 bases in the middle. The DNA for the CDR3 is TGTGCCAGTAAAAGGGGGATTGGAGATACGCAGTATTTT. Encoded protein: CASKRGIGDTQYF.

The chain carries TRBV10-1 and TRBJ1-1, with TRBD1 as a possible D gene (6 bases). Germline V lookup: CDR1 WNHNN, CDR2 SYGVQD (reference sequence). The CDR3 loop spans 13 amino acids. Trimming took off 6 bases at V and 4 bases at J, with 12 bases between the two ends. The CDR3 is CASSARGGTEAFF. In nucleotides, the CDR3 is TGCGCCAGCAGCGCTCGAGGGGGCACTGAAGCTTTCTTT.

This chain uses TRBV28 with TRBJ1-2; TRBD1 matches 7 bases. J was trimmed by 1 base and V by 6 bases; bases with no gene match: 5. The germline V gene has CDR1 MDHEN and CDR2 SYDVKM. This CDR3 has 14 residues. The CDR3 sequence: CASSSGTVNYGYTF. The CDR3 DNA is TGTGCCAGCAGCTCCGGGACAGTTAACTATGGCTACACCTTC.